This TCR beta chain comes out of a study of spatial heterogeneity in lung cancer. Overall study context: Fewer alpha-chain than beta-chain sequences were consistently detected.

The germline CDR1 and CDR2 sequences are MDHEN and SYDVKM. The CDR3 totals 15 residues. Trimming stripped 2 bases from V and 10 bases from J, with 15 bases between. Time point in this sample: sample taken at primary tumor resection. Tumor, nontumor lung or frozen PBMC supplied whole RNA that was sequenced unsorted. TCR cDNA molecules were tagged individually, and each one carried a unique molecular identifier. TCRdb independently ran MiXCR on the 5' RACE reads; one entry per CDR3 protein. The sample has about 95,000 distinct CDR3 sequences; under 9% are singletons. This clonotype showed up many times. This receptor was identified in a male donor with early-stage non-small cell lung cancer. The sample was PBMCs, taken at surgery. The chain links TRBV28 to TRBJ1-6; D possibly corresponds to TRBD1 (5 bases). CDR3 sequence reads: CASSLGIGRGSPLHF. In DNA, the CDR3 is TGTGCCAGCAGTTTAGGGATTGGTCGGGGGTCACCCCTCCACTTT.